This T cell receptor (beta chain) emerged from a study of tumor-infiltrating lymphocytes in primary liver carcinoma. Overall study: Samples yielded about 3.65 to 7.13 million productive TCRbeta reads, similar across tissue types.

Study conclusions and caveats: Tumor-adjacent and tumor-blood pairs shared less of their repertoires than tumor region pairs shared.

Germline assignment: CDR1 ENHRY and CDR2 SYGVKD. Deletions cut 2 bases from V and 4 bases from J, with 6 bases between. This CDR3 comprises 13 residues. The source of the blood RNA was unsorted whole blood, and germline DNA was extracted as well. Priming with a constant-region primer yielded TCR beta cDNA from roughly 500 ng total RNA. Construction of TCR beta libraries relied on three successive nested multiplex PCR rounds employing slightly modified ARM-PCR. Two initial PCR rounds of about 10 cycles each paired TRBV1-TRBV30 forward primers with a C-beta reverse primer. MiXCR, applied by TCRdb to the multiplex PCR reads, yields one record per CDR3 protein. The repertoire includes about 310,000 distinct CDR3 sequences, roughly three fifths of them detected once, and over 15% sits in the top ten. This clonotype was detected only a few times. The antigen is not known.

The sample was peripheral blood. This receptor was obtained from a woman in her twenties or thirties with primary liver carcinoma and hepatitis B virus infection. The chain carries TRBV10-3 and TRBJ1-3, with D uncertain. DNA of the CDR3: TGTGCCATCAGTGAGGAACTCGGAAACACCATATATTTT. Translated: CAISEELGNTIYF.